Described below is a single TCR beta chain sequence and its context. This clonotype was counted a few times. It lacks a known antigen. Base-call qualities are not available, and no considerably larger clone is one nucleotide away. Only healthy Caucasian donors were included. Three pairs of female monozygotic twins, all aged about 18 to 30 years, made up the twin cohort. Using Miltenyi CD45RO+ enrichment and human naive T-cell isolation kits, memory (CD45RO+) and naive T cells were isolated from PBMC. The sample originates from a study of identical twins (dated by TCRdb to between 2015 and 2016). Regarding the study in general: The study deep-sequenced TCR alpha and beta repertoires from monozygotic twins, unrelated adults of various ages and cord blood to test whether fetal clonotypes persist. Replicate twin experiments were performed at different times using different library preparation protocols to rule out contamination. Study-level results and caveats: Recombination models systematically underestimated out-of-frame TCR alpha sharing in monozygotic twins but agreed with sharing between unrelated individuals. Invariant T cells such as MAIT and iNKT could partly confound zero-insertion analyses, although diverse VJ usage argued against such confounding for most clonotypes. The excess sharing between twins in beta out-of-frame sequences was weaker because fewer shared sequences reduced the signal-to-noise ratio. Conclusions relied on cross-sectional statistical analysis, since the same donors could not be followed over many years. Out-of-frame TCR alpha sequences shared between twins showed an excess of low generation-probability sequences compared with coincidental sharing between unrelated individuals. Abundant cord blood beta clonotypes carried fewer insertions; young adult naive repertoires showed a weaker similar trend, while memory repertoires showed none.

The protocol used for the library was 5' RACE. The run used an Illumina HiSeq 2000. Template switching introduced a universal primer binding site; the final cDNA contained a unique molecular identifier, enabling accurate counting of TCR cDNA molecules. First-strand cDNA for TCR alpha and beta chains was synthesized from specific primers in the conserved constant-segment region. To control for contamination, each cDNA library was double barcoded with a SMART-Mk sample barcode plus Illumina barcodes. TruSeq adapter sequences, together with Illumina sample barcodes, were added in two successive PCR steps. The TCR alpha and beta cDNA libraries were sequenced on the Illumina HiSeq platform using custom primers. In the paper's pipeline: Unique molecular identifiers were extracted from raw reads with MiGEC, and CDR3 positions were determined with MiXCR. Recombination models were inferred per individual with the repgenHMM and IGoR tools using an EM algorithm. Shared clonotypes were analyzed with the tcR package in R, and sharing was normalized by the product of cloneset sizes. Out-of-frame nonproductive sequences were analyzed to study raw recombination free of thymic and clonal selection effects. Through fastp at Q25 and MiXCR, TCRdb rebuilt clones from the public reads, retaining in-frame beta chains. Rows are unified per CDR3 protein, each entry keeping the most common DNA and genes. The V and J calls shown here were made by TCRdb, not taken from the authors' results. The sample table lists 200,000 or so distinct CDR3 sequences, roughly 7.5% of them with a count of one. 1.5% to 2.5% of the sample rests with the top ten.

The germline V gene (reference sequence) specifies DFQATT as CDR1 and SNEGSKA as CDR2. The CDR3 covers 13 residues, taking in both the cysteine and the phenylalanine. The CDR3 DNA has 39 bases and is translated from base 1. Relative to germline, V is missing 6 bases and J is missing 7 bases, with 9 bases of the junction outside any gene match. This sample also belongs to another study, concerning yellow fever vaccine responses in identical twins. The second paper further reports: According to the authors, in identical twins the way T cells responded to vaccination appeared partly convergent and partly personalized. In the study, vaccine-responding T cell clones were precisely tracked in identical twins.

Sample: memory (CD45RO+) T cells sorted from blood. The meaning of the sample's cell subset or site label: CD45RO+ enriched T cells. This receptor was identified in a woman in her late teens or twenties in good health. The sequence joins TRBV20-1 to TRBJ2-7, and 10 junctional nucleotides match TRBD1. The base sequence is TGCAGTGCGGAATCCGGGACAGGGGATGAGCAGTACTTC. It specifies CSAESGTGDEQYF.